The 10 T cell receptor beta chains in this list originate from one sample, sequenced in a study of blood T cell repertoires in COVID-19. Profiled with immunoSEQ multiplex PCR; TCRdb holds only in-frame clones, not every one. The sample has 150,000 to 200,000 clones, approximately 92% seen once. The sample consisted of peripheral blood. These TCRs come from a man aged 25-45 years with COVID-19, enrolled during active disease.

The J gene is TRBJ2-1, the V gene TRBV7-3, with 9 positions matching TRBD1. Germline CDR1 reads SGHTA; CDR2 reads FQGTGA. CDR3 size: 14 residues. Germline trimming cut 3 bases from V and 6 bases from J; bases unmatched to any gene: 3. The CDR3 region is CASSFSQGANEQFF. The DNA of the CDR3 is TGTGCCAGCAGCTTCTCACAGGGGGCCAATGAGCAGTTCTTC. Variable domain in full (rest from reference TRBV7-3 and TRBJ2-1): GAGVSQTPSNKVTEKGKYVELRCDPISGHTALYWYRQSLGQGPEFLIYFQGTGAADDSGLPNDRFFAVRPEGSVSTLKIQRTERGDSAVYLCASSFSQGANEQFFGPGTRLTVL.

This chain joins TRBV5-1 and TRBJ2-7, with D possibly matching TRBD1 (7 bases). V gave up 4 bases and J gave up 3 bases, with 14 bases separating them. This CDR3 contains 14 residues. Germline CDR1 and CDR2: SGHRS and YFSETQ. CDR3: CASSPRGDNYEQYF. The CDR3 region has the DNA TGCGCCAGCAGCCCCAGGGGGGACAACTACGAGCAGTACTTC.

The chain is built from TRBV27 and TRBJ1-2; 7 nucleotides line up with TRBD1. Germline V lookup: CDR1 MNHEY, CDR2 SMNVEV (reference sequence). This CDR3 contains 14 residues. J lost 0 bases, V lost 6 bases, and 4 bases had no gene match. CDR3 in DNA: TGTGCCAGCAGCCCGACAGGGACTAACTATGGCTACACCTTC. Translating it yields CASSPTGTNYGYTF.

The rearrangement links TRBV7-9 to TRBJ2-1; 11 nucleotides line up with TRBD2. The CDR3 has 17 amino acids. V dropped 5 bases and J dropped 9; count of bases not matched to a gene: 15. Germline V gene lookup returns CDR1 SEHNR and CDR2 FQNEAQ (reference sequence). The CDR3 DNA is TGTGCCAGCAGCCCCAAAGGAACTAGCGGGAGTCGGGTTGAGCAGTTCTTC. Its translation is CASSPKGTSGSRVEQFF.

This clone was seen once. The chain combines TRBV19 with TRBJ1-3; unclear D gene. CDR1 and CDR2 from the germline V gene are LNHDA and SQIVND (reference sequence). The CDR3 sequence is 15 residues long. The V end lost 5 bases, the J end lost 0 bases, and 11 bases lay between the germline ends. In DNA form, the CDR3 reads TGTGCCAGTAGTCCTGACACGATCTCTGGAAACACCATATATTTT. Translation gives CASSPDTISGNTIYF.

The DNA for the CDR3 is TGTGCCAGTAGTTCCGGCAGGTCAAGAAACACCATATATTTT. As protein: CASSSGRSRNTIYF. The J gene is TRBJ1-3, the V gene TRBV19; D remains ambiguous. The V and J ends lost 5 bases and 5 bases respectively, with 13 bases between them. The germline V gene encodes CDR1 LNHDA and CDR2 SQIVND (reference sequence). The CDR3 has 14 amino acids.

This chain joins TRBV6-4 and TRBJ2-7; 8 positions agree with TRBD2. Germline trimming cut 3 bases from V and 2 bases from J; bases unmatched to any gene: 6. The CDR3 totals 15 residues. Germline V lookup: CDR1 MRHNA, CDR2 SNTAGT. The CDR3 region is CASSEVAGGPYEQYF. The CDR3, as DNA: TGTGCCAGCAGTGAGGTGGCGGGAGGACCCTACGAGCAGTACTTC.

Only a few counts were recorded for this clone. The V call is TRBV30, the J call TRBJ2-7; 10 bases line up with TRBD2. The V gene end was trimmed by 4 bases and the J gene end by 4 bases; junction bases not matched to a gene: 4. The germline CDR1 and CDR2 sequences are GTSNPN and SVGIG (reference sequence). This CDR3 has 13 amino acids. The CDR3 region is CAWNPSGRYEQYF. In nucleotides, the CDR3 is TGTGCCTGGAATCCTAGCGGGAGATACGAGCAGTACTTC.

The V call is TRBV6-5, the J call TRBJ2-1; D remains unclear. The CDR3 covers 15 residues. With 7 bases removed from V and 7 bases from J, the gap between germline ends came to 20 bases. Germline CDR1 and CDR2: MNHEY and SVGAGI. Here the CDR3 DNA reads TGTGCCAGCACCCCCCCCGCCGGTAACCGGAATGAGCAGTTCTTC. Amino acids: CASTPPAGNRNEQFF.

The gene calls are TRBV6-2 or TRBV6-3 and TRBJ1-2; D is uncertain. V lost 0 bases, J lost 10 bases, and 12 bases lay in between. Germline values: CDR1 MNHEY, CDR2 SVGEGT. The CDR3 contains 13 residues. The chain's CDR3 is CASSYSIPRYYTF. DNA of the CDR3: TGTGCCAGCAGTTACTCGATTCCGCGGTACTACACCTTC.